This T cell receptor beta chain was sequenced for a study of blood T cell repertoires in COVID-19. Study overall: Collection of acute and convalescent COVID-19 samples took place in the United States, Italy and Spain. The analysed material was cDNA or gDNA that came from T cells, B-cell-depleted T cells, or PBMCs.

CDR3 length: 16 amino acids. The V gene's germline CDR1 is SEHNR and CDR2 FQNEAQ (reference sequence). V lost 1 base and J lost 2; bases outside the gene matches: 5. Authors' processing steps: Amplification with reference gene primers provided the estimates of nucleated cell counts. Libraries were prepared by immunoSEQ multiplex PCR; TCRdb keeps only in-frame clonotypes and omits some of them. That table gives V, J and clone size, and the DNA gave D and trimming. The sample comprises about 200,000 clones, about four fifths of which are singletons, and around 2.5% rests with the top ten. Specimen: peripheral blood. The source of this sequence is a woman in her thirties or forties with active or convalescent COVID-19. This chain joins TRBV7-9 and TRBJ2-3; 8 bases are a match to TRBD2. CDR3 protein: CASSLEAGAYTDTQYF. The CDR3 DNA is TGTGCCAGCAGCTTAGAAGCGGGGGCCTACACAGATACGCAGTATTTT.